The 31 T cell receptor beta chains reported below all come from one sample, sequenced in a study of shared clonotypes between healthy human individuals. Produced via immunoSEQ multiplex PCR; TCRdb's table is partial and in-frame only. There are some 2.4 million clones in the sample; 93% occur only once, and approximately 0.37% lies in the top ten. Material: naive CD4+ T cells from PBMCs. Subset described: CD45RA+ positively selected. These receptors all come from a man between 18 and 35 years old in good health. Some clones in this sample may be carry-over from other donors' samples.

This clone was recorded a few times. V is TRBV28 and J is TRBJ1-2, with D unclear. The V gene's germline CDR1 is MDHEN and CDR2 SYDVKM. The CDR3 is 12 amino acids. V was trimmed by 7 bases and J by 4 bases, leaving 10 bases between them. The CDR3 region is CASTAPGYGYTF. In nucleotides, the CDR3 is TGTGCCAGCACCGCCCCCGGCTATGGCTACACCTTC.

This CDR3 reads CASSLLTLAGTYNEQFF. CDR3 in DNA: TGTGCCAGCAGCTTGTTAACACTAGCGGGTACCTACAATGAGCAGTTCTTC. The chain employs TRBV5-8 and TRBJ2-1, with TRBD2 matching over 9 bases. The length of the CDR3 is 17 residues. V shed 1 base, J shed 2 bases, and the junction held 7 bases outside the gene matches. CDR1 is SGHTS and CDR2 is YDEGEE in the germline V gene.

The V and J genes are TRBV2 and TRBJ2-1; D might be TRBD1 or TRBD2, each matching 5 bases. CDR3 length equals 14 residues. The V gene lost 2 bases and the J gene lost 6 bases, with 11 bases spanning the gap. CDR1 is SNHLY, CDR2 FYNNEI, per germline. CDR3 amino acids: CASSERVGANEQFF. The CDR3 bases are TGTGCCAGCAGTGAACGTGTCGGGGCCAATGAGCAGTTCTTC.

The rearrangement uses TRBV11-2 and TRBJ1-6, with D unclear. Trimming shortened V by 0 bases and J by 8 bases, and 5 bases separated the two germline ends. Germline loops: CDR1 SGHAT, CDR2 FQNNGV. The CDR3 sequence is 13 residues long. The CDR3 DNA is TGTGCCAGCAGCTTAGATCCCCATTCACCCCTCCACTTT. Its protein is CASSLDPHSPLHF.

This chain links TRBV29-1 with TRBJ1-1; D gene uncertain. V gave up 4 bases and J gave up 8 bases, with 8 bases separating them. Germline V gene data show CDR1 as SQVTM and CDR2 as ANQGSEA. The CDR3 consists of 10 residues. CDR3 nucleotides: TGCAGCGTTGGGGGAGAAGAAGCTTTCTTT. Translating gives CSVGGEEAFF.

The chain has TRBV4-1 and TRBJ2-7, with 9 bases identical to TRBD2. This CDR3 region has 14 residues. The germline gives CDR1 MGHRA, CDR2 YSYEKL. V trimming: 2 bases; J trimming: 4 bases; junction bases outside the gene matches: 3. CDR3 nucleotides: TGCGCCAGCAGCCAACCTAGCGGGGTATACGAGCAGTACTTC. The encoded protein is CASSQPSGVYEQYF.

In the case of this clone: Sequence at one end of the junction differs from germline and may be a read error. This chain links TRBV7-9 with TRBJ2-7; D is uncertain. Germline-derived CDR1 and CDR2 are SEHNR and FQNEAQ (reference sequence). The CDR3 has 12 amino acids. The CDR3 nucleotides are TGTGCCAGCAGCCCCGTGGTGGGCCAGAAAGACTTC. Amino acid sequence: CASSPVVGQKDF. Drawing the rest from reference TRBV7-9 and TRBJ2-7, the complete variable domain is DTGVSQNPRHKITKRGQNVTFRCDPISEHNRLYWYRQTLGQGPEFLTYFQNEAQLEKSRLLSDRFSAERPKGSFSTLEIQRTEQGDSAMYLCASSPVVGQKDFGPGTRLTVT.

Worth noting for this clone: This sample also contains other DNA sequences that code for the same CDR3. The rearrangement links TRBV27 to TRBJ2-7; 9 bases match TRBD2. Germline values: CDR1 MNHEY, CDR2 SMNVEV (reference sequence). The CDR3 is made up of 14 amino acids. The J segment lost 6 bases and the V segment lost 4 bases, leaving 7 bases of the junction unmatched. CDR3 sequence: CASSSGGRASEQYF. The CDR3 DNA is TGTGCCAGCAGTTCGGGCGGGAGGGCCTCCGAGCAGTACTTC.

The chain has TRBV11-2 and TRBJ2-2, with 7 bases aligning to TRBD1. V was clipped by 7 bases and J by 0 bases; unmatched bases: 8. The germline V gene has CDR1 SGHAT and CDR2 FQNNGV. The CDR3 totals 16 residues. CDR3 residues: CASIDRVITNTGELFF. As DNA, the CDR3 is TGTGCCAGCATCGACAGGGTAATAACGAACACCGGGGAGCTGTTTTTT. The full variable domain, with the rest looked up from reference TRBV11-2 and TRBJ2-2, is EAGVAQSPRYKIIEKRQSVAFWCNPISGHATLYWYQQILGQGPKLLIQFQNNGVVDDSQLPKDRFSAERLKGVDSTLKIQPAKLEDSAVYLCASIDRVITNTGELFFGEGSRLTVL.

The genes are TRBV27 and TRBJ1-4, with unresolved D. V was cut by 6 bases and J by 8 bases, with 13 bases left in between. The length of the CDR3 is 13 residues. Germline V CDR1 and CDR2: MNHEY, SMNVEV (reference sequence). CDR3 residues: CASSPSNGEKLFF. CDR3 sequence (DNA): TGTGCCAGCAGCCCTTCGAACGGGGAAAAACTGTTTTTT.

Concerning this clone: Additional DNA sequences in this sample encode the identical CDR3. This chain links TRBV7-9 with TRBJ2-7; TRBD2 might be the D (6 bases). Looked up from germline, CDR1 is SEHNR and CDR2 is FQNEAQ (reference sequence). Trimming shortened V by 1 base and J by 0 bases, and 10 bases separated the two germline ends. CDR3 size: 15 residues. The CDR3 here is CASSLGDSRSYEQYF. Here the CDR3 DNA reads TGTGCCAGCAGCTTAGGGGACTCCCGCTCCTACGAGCAGTACTTC. Filled out from reference TRBV7-9 and TRBJ2-7, the complete variable domain reads DTGVSQNPRHKITKRGQNVTFRCDPISEHNRLYWYRQTLGQGPEFLTYFQNEAQLEKSRLLSDRFSAERPKGSFSTLEIQRTEQGDSAMYLCASSLGDSRSYEQYFGPGTRLTVT.

V usage is TRBV6-6 and J usage is TRBJ1-2, with 7 positions matching TRBD1. Losses at the gene ends were 6 bases for V and 4 bases for J; bases not matched to a gene: 5. The CDR3 is made up of 13 amino acids. The germline CDR1 and CDR2 sequences are MNHNY and SVGAGI (reference sequence). This chain's CDR3 is CASSLGTVYGYTF. Here the CDR3 DNA reads TGTGCCAGCAGCCTCGGGACAGTCTATGGCTACACCTTC.

A single count supports this clone. The rearrangement joins TRBV5-1 to TRBJ2-2, with a possible D match to TRBD2 (5 bases). V lost 1 base to trimming and J lost 6 bases, with 16 bases between them. The CDR3 totals 16 residues. Germline-derived CDR1 and CDR2 are SGHRS and YFSETQ. The CDR3 region has the DNA TGCGCCAGCAGCTTGTTTCTAGCTCCTCAGCCCGGGGAGCTGTTTTTT. Its translation is CASSLFLAPQPGELFF.

The chain links TRBV7-2 to TRBJ2-1; 8 nucleotides line up with TRBD2. There are 15 residues in the CDR3. With 5 bases clipped from V and 7 bases from J, the junction kept 10 bases outside the gene matches. The germline CDR1 and CDR2 sequences are SGHTA and FQGNSA. The CDR3 sequence: CASSRGKRELNEQFF. The CDR3 nucleotides read TGTGCCAGCAGCCGGGGCAAGCGGGAGCTGAATGAGCAGTTCTTC.

The sample holds one count of this clone. This chain uses TRBV5-1 with TRBJ2-2; TRBD2 agrees at 10 bases. Germline CDR1 reads SGHRS; CDR2 reads YFSETQ. This CDR3 has 21 residues. V shed 2 bases and J 3 bases; nucleotides not matched to a gene: 19. The CDR3: CASSFQKPRLAGKRDTGELFF. CDR3 nucleotides: TGCGCCAGCAGCTTCCAGAAACCGCGACTAGCGGGTAAGAGGGACACCGGGGAGCTGTTTTTT.

A single count supports this clone. This rearrangement joins TRBV7-8 to TRBJ2-3; D is uncertain. This CDR3 is built from 12 residues. The germline V gene has CDR1 SGHVS and CDR2 FQNEAQ. V shed 1 base and J shed 4 bases, with 3 bases lying between them. In DNA form, the CDR3 reads TGTGCCAGCAGCTTAGTGGCAGATACGCAGTATTTT. The encoded protein is CASSLVADTQYF. The full variable domain, in which reference TRBV7-8 and TRBJ2-3 provide the parts outside the CDR3, is GAGVSQSPRYKVAKRGQDVALRCDPISGHVSLFWYQQALGQGPEFLTYFQNEAQLDKSGLPSDRFFAERPEGSVSTLKIQRTQQEDSAVYLCASSLVADTQYFGPGTRLTVL.

The chain employs TRBV28 and TRBJ1-3; D possibly corresponds to TRBD1 (5 bases). Germline V gene data show CDR1 as MDHEN and CDR2 as SYDVKM. The CDR3 totals 15 residues. Trimming stripped 3 bases from V and 5 bases from J, with 14 bases between. The CDR3, as DNA: TGTGCCAGCAGTTTGTTTCGACAGACCAGAAACACCATATATTTT. It codes for CASSLFRQTRNTIYF.

The chain links TRBV27 to TRBJ2-2; 7 bases fit TRBD1. In germline, CDR1 is MNHEY, CDR2 SMNVEV (reference sequence). The length of the CDR3 is 17 residues. Trimming took 4 bases from V and 1 from J; bases not matched to a gene: 9. The CDR3 DNA reads as TGTGCCAGCAGTTCCCGACAGGGTCGAGGGAACACCGGGGAGCTGTTTTTT. This sequence encodes CASSSRQGRGNTGELFF.

The chain is built from TRBV6-1 and TRBJ2-7, with a possible D match to TRBD1 (6 bases). Per the germline V gene, CDR1 is MNHNS and CDR2 is SASEGT. V was clipped by 6 bases and J by 3 bases, with 18 bases between them. This CDR3 has 15 amino acids. The CDR3 here is CASSTRGQPGYEQYF. The CDR3 region has the DNA TGTGCCAGCAGCACCCGAGGACAGCCAGGCTACGAGCAGTACTTC.

The rearrangement links TRBV4-1 to TRBJ1-2, with D uncertain. V was shortened by 1 base and J by 4 bases, with 10 bases between the two germline ends. Germline values: CDR1 MGHRA, CDR2 YSYEKL. The CDR3 covers 14 residues. The DNA of the CDR3 is TGCGCCAGCAGCCAAGGGGTCCTTTCCTATGGCTACACCTTC. Translating it yields CASSQGVLSYGYTF.

This rearrangement joins TRBV5-1 to TRBJ1-2, with 8 bases fitting TRBD1. The germline CDR1 and CDR2 sequences are SGHRS and YFSETQ. Unmatched junction bases numbered 7, after V lost 3 bases and J lost 6 bases. There are 14 residues in the CDR3. CDR3 amino acids: CASSSGQGDNGYTF. The CDR3 region has the DNA TGCGCCAGCAGCTCCGGACAGGGAGATAATGGCTACACCTTC.

The J gene is TRBJ1-2, the V gene TRBV5-1; D may be TRBD1 (5 bases). This CDR3 is 16 amino acids long. CDR1 is SGHRS and CDR2 is YFSETQ in the germline V gene. V was clipped by 0 bases and J by 0 bases, with 12 bases between them. The DNA for the CDR3 is TGCGCCAGCAGCTTGGACATCAGGGCTGCTAACTATGGCTACACCTTC. It encodes CASSLDIRAANYGYTF.

Concerning this clone: In the same sample, other DNA sequences code for this CDR3. The chain combines TRBV19 with TRBJ1-3; the D gene is possibly TRBD1 (5 bases). This CDR3 is 14 amino acids long. With 6 bases removed from V and 0 bases from J, the gap between germline ends came to 9 bases. From germline, CDR1 is LNHDA and CDR2 SQIVND (reference sequence). CDR3 nucleotides: TGTGCCAGTAGCACAGGTGCCTCTGGAAACACCATATATTTT. Translated, it gives CASSTGASGNTIYF.

The chain uses TRBV6-5 and TRBJ1-5; D gene uncertain. V was pared by 6 bases and J by 5 bases, with 14 bases between. The germline gives CDR1 MNHEY, CDR2 SVGAGI. The length of the CDR3 is 14 residues. DNA for the CDR3: TGTGCCAGCAGGCTACGCGAGGGATATCAGCCCCAGCATTTT. Translation gives CASRLREGYQPQHF.

The V call is TRBV5-1, the J call TRBJ1-1, with TRBD1 as a possible D gene (5 bases). CDR1 is SGHRS and CDR2 is YFSETQ in the germline V gene. There are 13 residues in the CDR3. Between the trimmed V and J ends, which lost 0 bases and 7 bases, there was a span of 10 bases. CDR3 coding DNA: TGCGCCAGCAGCTTGGCCGGGACTGGTGAAGCTTTCTTT. This sequence encodes CASSLAGTGEAFF.

This clone appeared once. V usage is TRBV10-3 and J usage is TRBJ1-5; 10 bases fit TRBD1. The CDR3 covers 13 residues. The germline gives CDR1 ENHRY, CDR2 SYGVKD. The V segment lost 10 bases and the J segment 5 bases; nucleotides outside the gene matches: 5. CDR3 sequence (DNA): TGTGCCACCGGGACAGGGGAGGATCAGCCCCAGCATTTT. Amino acids: CATGTGEDQPQHF.

The chain combines TRBV5-4 with TRBJ2-2, with D possibly matching TRBD2 (5 bases). The V gene's germline CDR1 is SGHNT and CDR2 YYREEE (reference sequence). The CDR3 length is 14 residues. The CDR3 DNA is TGTGCGAGCGGCACACGAACAAACACCGGGGAGCTGTTTTTT. It specifies CASGTRTNTGELFF.

The chain is built from TRBV28 and TRBJ1-1, with 7 positions matching TRBD1. Germline CDR1 MDHEN, CDR2 SYDVKM. The trim removed 2 bases at V and 1 base at J, leaving 1 base unmatched. The CDR3 runs to 14 residues. The CDR3 bases are TGTGCCAGCAGTTTAGGACAGGAGAACACTGAAGCTTTCTTT. It encodes CASSLGQENTEAFF.

The chain employs TRBV11-2 and TRBJ2-5, with 8 positions matching TRBD1. The assigned J gene may be wrong: the sequence end matches TRBJ2-7 better. Germline V gene sequence: CDR1 SGHAT, CDR2 FQNNGV. CDR3 length equals 14 residues. The CDR3 coding sequence is TGTGCCAGCAGCTTGTGGACAGGGTTCAACGAGCAGTACTTC. It specifies CASSLWTGFNEQYF.

This clone came up once. J is TRBJ2-5 and V is TRBV11-2; D remains ambiguous. Trimming shortened V by 3 bases and J by 3 bases, and 11 bases separated the two germline ends. The CDR3 runs 14 residues. Germline-derived CDR1 and CDR2 are SGHAT and FQNNGV. In nucleotides, the CDR3 is TGTGCCAGCAGCTTGATCGGCCTCAAAGAGACCCAGTACTTC. The encoded protein is CASSLIGLKETQYF.

With respect to this clone: The sample has other DNA sequences that encode this CDR3 too. The rearrangement uses TRBV18 and TRBJ2-7; D not resolved. CDR1 and CDR2 from the germline V gene are KGHSH and LQKENI. The V end lost 3 bases, the J end lost 1 base, and 10 bases lay between the germline ends. This CDR3 comprises 14 residues. CDR3 loop: CASSPRTASYEQYF. The CDR3, as DNA: TGTGCCAGCTCACCTCGGACGGCTTCCTACGAGCAGTACTTC.